The 10 T cell receptor beta chains given below trace back to one sample, sequenced in a study of cytomegalovirus exposure and HLA in healthy donors. This PCR relied on a set of 60 Vbeta primers and 13 Jbeta primers. TCRdb's copy holds only in-frame clones and misses some; the assay was immunoSEQ multiplex PCR. The sample shows roughly 98,000 clones, around 77% of them seen only once. The specimen sequenced was PBMCs. The receptors shown here come from a female donor in good health and CMV-seronegative.

This sequence joins TRBV7-9 and TRBJ1-2, with D perhaps matching TRBD1 (5 bases). This CDR3 is 16 amino acids long. Germline CDR1 reads SEHNR; CDR2 reads FQNEAQ (reference sequence). V was cut by 4 bases and J by 4 bases, with 19 bases left in between. The CDR3 protein is CASSSTDGLGPYGYTF. Here the CDR3 DNA reads TGTGCCAGCAGCTCCACAGACGGCCTGGGGCCCTATGGCTACACCTTC.

CDR3 sequence reads: CASSLETANYGYTF. The DNA of the CDR3 is TGCGCCAGCAGCTTGGAGACAGCTAACTATGGCTACACCTTC. The chain joins TRBV5-1 to TRBJ1-2, with a tentative D call TRBD1 (5 bases). V was cut by 0 bases and J by 0 bases, with 6 bases left in between. Germline V CDR1 and CDR2: SGHRS, YFSETQ. The CDR3 has 14 residues.

This clone was seen more than once but under ten times. The chain combines TRBV28 with TRBJ2-3; no clear D gene. Trimming shortened V by 4 bases and J by 2 bases, and 13 bases separated the two germline ends. The germline CDR1 and CDR2 sequences are MDHEN and SYDVKM. CDR3 size: 15 residues. This CDR3 reads CASSSSSGFTDTQYF. The DNA for the CDR3 is TGTGCCAGCAGTTCCTCTAGTGGTTTCACAGATACGCAGTATTTT.

V usage is TRBV7-3 and J usage is TRBJ2-2; weak D call: TRBD1 (6 bases). Germline CDR1 reads SGHTA; CDR2 reads FQGTGA. Trimming took 5 bases from V and 7 from J, leaving 11 bases between them. This CDR3 comprises 13 residues. CDR3 sequence (DNA): TGTGCCAGCAGCCCTCAGGGGAGCGGGGAGCTGTTTTTT. The encoded protein is CASSPQGSGELFF.

This clone was seen more than once but under ten times. CDR3 protein: CASSSSLQGRTEAFF. CDR3 nucleotides: TGTGCCAGCAGCTCTTCCTTACAGGGGAGGACTGAAGCTTTCTTT. The chain uses TRBV7-6 and TRBJ1-1, with 7 bases lining up with TRBD1. CDR1 and CDR2 (germline): SGHVS, FNYEAQ. This CDR3 is built from 15 residues. The V gene end was trimmed by 4 bases and the J gene end by 5 bases; junction bases not matched to a gene: 10.

This clone was counted a few times. V and J are TRBV20-1 and TRBJ2-7; D not resolved. Germline CDR1 reads DFQATT; CDR2 reads SNEGSKA (reference sequence). The CDR3 runs to 10 residues. V lost 2 bases to trimming and J lost 3 bases, with 2 bases between them. The CDR3 nucleotides read TGCAGTGCTAGACTCTACGAGCAGTACTTC. It specifies CSARLYEQYF.

This clone occurred a few times. The chain links TRBV19 to TRBJ1-6, with 8 bases that match TRBD1. Trimming cost V 10 bases and J 9 bases; bases outside gene matches: 11. CDR1 LNHDA and CDR2 SQIVND come from the germline V gene (reference sequence). This CDR3 comprises 14 residues. CDR3 coding DNA: TGTGCCACCAGAACGGACAGGGAAGGTTCACCCCTCCACTTT. It translates to CATRTDREGSPLHF.

This clone was seen a single time. Relative to the germline gene, one junction end is altered; a read error may explain this. The V and J genes are TRBV7-9 and TRBJ2-3; 7 positions match TRBD1. Germline values: CDR1 SEHNR, CDR2 FQNEAQ (reference sequence). This CDR3 comprises 15 residues. The CDR3 bases are TGTTCCAGCAGCATTATGGGACAGTCCACAGATACGCAGTATTTT. Protein: CSSSIMGQSTDTQYF.

The chain employs TRBV7-9 and TRBJ2-7, with D maybe TRBD2 (7 bases). The CDR3 has 13 amino acids. The germline V gene has CDR1 SEHNR and CDR2 FQNEAQ (reference sequence). The V end lost 0 bases, the J end lost 6 bases, and 9 bases lay between the germline ends. The CDR3 protein is CASSLAGGGEQYF. DNA for the CDR3: TGTGCCAGCAGCTTAGCGGGAGGGGGCGAGCAGTACTTC.

The genes are TRBV30 and TRBJ2-3; 10 positions match TRBD2. Trimming removed 7 bases from V and 5 bases from J; junction bases left unmatched: 15. CDR1 is GTSNPN, CDR2 SVGIG, per germline (reference sequence). The CDR3 consists of 16 residues. The CDR3 DNA follows: TGTGCCTCCCCCTTACGTAGTAGCGGGAGGAAAGATACGCAGTATTTT. Its protein product is CASPLRSSGRKDTQYF.